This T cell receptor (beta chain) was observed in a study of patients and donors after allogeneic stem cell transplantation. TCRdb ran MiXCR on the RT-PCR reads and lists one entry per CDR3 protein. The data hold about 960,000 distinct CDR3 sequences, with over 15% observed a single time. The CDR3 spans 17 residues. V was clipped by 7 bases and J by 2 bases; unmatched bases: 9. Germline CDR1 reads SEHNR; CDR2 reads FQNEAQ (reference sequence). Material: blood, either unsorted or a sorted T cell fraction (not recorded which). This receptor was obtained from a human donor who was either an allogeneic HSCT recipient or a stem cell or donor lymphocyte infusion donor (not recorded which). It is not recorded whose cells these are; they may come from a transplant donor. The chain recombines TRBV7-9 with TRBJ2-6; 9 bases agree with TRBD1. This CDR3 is CASNTGGAWAGANVLTF. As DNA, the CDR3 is TGTGCCAGCAACACAGGGGGCGCTTGGGCTGGGGCCAACGTCCTGACTTTC.